Listed here are 20 T cell receptor beta chains from one sample, sequenced in a study of the immune and genomic landscape of osteosarcoma. Profiling relied on immunoSEQ multiplex PCR, and the TCRdb table lists in-frame clones only, not all of them. This sample yields over a thousand clones, of which about 74% are seen a single time; roughly 12% belongs to the top ten. Material for sequencing was tumor tissue from a local recurrence in the skull. These receptors originate from a man between 18 and 29 years old with osteosarcoma.

The chain has TRBV10-1 and TRBJ2-5; TRBD1 matches at 7 bases. V lost 2 bases and J lost 4; bases outside the gene matches: 1. The CDR3 has 13 residues. Germline CDR1 WNHNN, CDR2 SYGVQD (reference sequence). The CDR3 protein is CASSEAGGETQYF. The CDR3 nucleotides are TGCGCCAGCAGTGAGGCAGGGGGAGAGACCCAGTACTTC.

J is TRBJ2-2 and V is TRBV5-1; 12 positions agree with TRBD2. V lost 6 bases to trimming and J lost 7 bases; unmatched junction nucleotides: 10. Germline CDR1 is SGHRS and CDR2 is YFSETQ. CDR3 length equals 16 residues. This CDR3 is CASTLAGGPSIGELFF. For the CDR3, the DNA is TGCGCCAGCACCCTAGCGGGGGGGCCAAGTATCGGGGAGCTGTTTTTT.

CDR3 protein: CASSQAGQGDHTF. CDR3 nucleotides: TGTGCCAGCAGCCAAGCGGGACAGGGGGATCACACCTTC. The rearrangement joins TRBV7-3 to TRBJ1-2, with TRBD1 matching over 11 bases. Unmatched junction bases numbered 8, after V lost 5 bases and J lost 12 bases. CDR1 SGHTA and CDR2 FQGTGA come from the germline V gene. CDR3 length: 13 residues. The full variable domain, rest sourced from reference TRBV7-3 and TRBJ1-2, is GAGVSQTPSNKVTEKGKYVELRCDPISGHTALYWYRQSLGQGPEFLIYFQGTGAADDSGLPNDRFFAVRPEGSVSTLKIQRTERGDSAVYLCASSQAGQGDHTFGSGTRLTVV.

This chain uses TRBV11-2 with TRBJ2-1; D ambiguous. The CDR3 has 14 amino acids. Trimming took 0 bases from V and 9 from J, leaving 12 bases between them. CDR1 and CDR2 from the germline V gene are SGHAT and FQNNGV. The CDR3 loop reads CASSLDTAVGEQFF. The CDR3 DNA follows: TGTGCCAGCAGCTTAGATACGGCTGTTGGTGAGCAGTTCTTC. Full variable domain (rest looked up from reference TRBV11-2 and TRBJ2-1): EAGVAQSPRYKIIEKRQSVAFWCNPISGHATLYWYQQILGQGPKLLIQFQNNGVVDDSQLPKDRFSAERLKGVDSTLKIQPAKLEDSAVYLCASSLDTAVGEQFFGPGTRLTVL.

V is TRBV28 and J is TRBJ1-1; D perhaps matches TRBD1 (5 bases). The germline CDR1 and CDR2 sequences are MDHEN and SYDVKM. The CDR3 contains 15 residues. Trimming took 1 base from V and 3 from J, leaving 12 bases between them. As DNA, the CDR3 is TGTGCCAGCAGTTTATCCGGGGGTGGTGACACTGAAGCTTTCTTT. Its translation: CASSLSGGGDTEAFF.

The V call is TRBV7-9, the J call TRBJ2-7; 10 positions match TRBD1. This CDR3 region has 14 residues. CDR1 and CDR2 (germline): SEHNR, FQNEAQ (reference sequence). V lost 5 bases, J lost 4 bases, and 5 bases stayed unmatched. CDR3 nucleotide sequence: TGTGCCAGCAGCAGACAGGGGGCGACTTACGAGCAGTACTTC. Protein product: CASSRQGATYEQYF.

V and J are TRBV6-1 and TRBJ2-2; TRBD2 matches 11 bases. The CDR3 contains 16 residues. V was pared by 2 bases and J by 1 base, with 0 bases of the junction left unmatched. Germline V CDR1 and CDR2: MNHNS, SASEGT. Here the CDR3 reads CASSELAGGNTGELFF. The CDR3 bases are TGTGCCAGCAGTGAACTAGCGGGGGGGAACACCGGGGAGCTGTTTTTT.

V usage is TRBV11-1 and J usage is TRBJ2-5; D is unresolved. The CDR3 length is 12 residues. Germline CDR1 reads SGHAT; CDR2 reads FQDESV (reference sequence). Trimming removed 1 base from V and 4 bases from J, with 4 bases in between. The CDR3 reads CASSLVGETQYF. DNA for the CDR3: TGTGCCAGCAGCTTAGTTGGAGAGACCCAGTACTTC.

This chain connects TRBV9 to TRBJ1-2, with 7 bases lining up with TRBD1. The germline V gene encodes CDR1 SGDLS and CDR2 YYNGEE. The CDR3 covers 19 residues. V shed 0 bases and J 0 bases; nucleotides not matched to a gene: 14. The CDR3 loop reads CASSVDSSGQRLTNYGYTF. The CDR3 DNA reads as TGTGCCAGCAGCGTAGATTCCTCGGGACAGAGATTAACTAACTATGGCTACACCTTC.

The rearrangement links TRBV2 to TRBJ1-2; 8 nucleotides align to TRBD1. J was trimmed by 3 bases and V by 6 bases; bases with no gene match: 0. This CDR3 has 12 amino acids. Per germline, CDR1 SNHLY and CDR2 FYNNEI. This CDR3 reads CASRGQDYGYTF. Written as DNA, the CDR3 is TGTGCCAGCAGGGGACAGGACTATGGCTACACCTTC.

In this sample, this clone turned up once. This chain connects TRBV6-5 to TRBJ2-7; TRBD1 matches 8 bases. The V segment lost 2 bases and the J segment 2 bases; nucleotides outside the gene matches: 8. Per germline, CDR1 MNHEY and CDR2 SVGAGI. This CDR3 comprises 16 residues. CDR3 sequence: CASSYGTGDQAYEQYF. The CDR3 DNA is TGTGCCAGCAGTTACGGGACAGGCGACCAAGCCTACGAGCAGTACTTC.

The genes are TRBV5-5 and TRBJ1-6, with D uncertain. Germline V CDR1 and CDR2: SGHKS, YYEKEE (reference sequence). This CDR3 is built from 14 residues. V shed 1 base and J shed 7 bases, with 9 bases lying between them. DNA of the CDR3: TGTGCCAGCAGCTTGCTGGACGGGAATTCACCCCTCCACTTT. Protein sequence: CASSLLDGNSPLHF. Together with reference TRBV5-5 and TRBJ1-6, the CDR3 gives the full variable domain: DAGVTQSPTHLIKTRGQQVTLRCSPISGHKSVSWYQQVLGQGPQFIFQYYEKEERGRGNFPDRFSARQFPNYSSELNVNALLLGDSALYLCASSLLDGNSPLHFGNGTRLTVT.

The rearrangement uses TRBV6-1 and TRBJ2-3, with D perhaps TRBD2 (5 bases). With 2 bases removed from V and 0 bases from J, the gap between germline ends came to 6 bases. CDR1 MNHNS and CDR2 SASEGT come from the germline V gene. The CDR3 has 14 residues. CDR3 residues: CASSEWESTDTQYF. The CDR3 DNA is TGTGCCAGCAGTGAATGGGAGAGCACAGATACGCAGTATTTT.

The chain employs TRBV19 and TRBJ1-5; possibly TRBD1 for D (6 bases). The CDR3 length is 16 residues. The germline V gene has CDR1 LNHDA and CDR2 SQIVND (reference sequence). V lost 5 bases, J lost 0 bases, and 14 bases lay in between. The chain's CDR3 is CASSSPRGVSNQPQHF. The CDR3 DNA reads TGTGCCAGTAGTTCCCCTAGGGGGGTTAGCAATCAGCCCCAGCATTTT.

The rearrangement joins TRBV10-1 to TRBJ2-3, with 10 bases matching TRBD2. CDR3 length: 18 residues. CDR1 and CDR2 from the germline V gene are WNHNN and SYGVQD (reference sequence). J lost 3 bases, V lost 3 bases, and 12 bases had no gene match. The CDR3 coding sequence is TGCGCCAGCAGTGAACTAGCGGGGACTGGGCGGCGAACAGATACGCAGTATTTT. Amino acid sequence: CASSELAGTGRRTDTQYF.

The V and J genes are TRBV7-8 and TRBJ2-7; D gene ambiguous. The V end was cut by 1 base, the J end by 2 bases, with 9 bases between. The CDR3 consists of 14 residues. In germline, CDR1 is SGHVS, CDR2 FQNEAQ. The CDR3 here is CASSLGPTAYEQYF. DNA of the CDR3: TGTGCCAGCAGCTTAGGCCCCACCGCCTACGAGCAGTACTTC.

This clone was seen a handful of times. The chain recombines TRBV19 with TRBJ2-7, with 7 nucleotides matching TRBD1. V was pared by 7 bases and J by 1 base, with 7 bases of the junction left unmatched. The germline CDR1 and CDR2 sequences are LNHDA and SQIVND (reference sequence). This CDR3 is 14 amino acids long. For the CDR3, the DNA is TGTGCCAGTACCAATCCAGGGGGTTCCTACGAGCAGTACTTC. Its protein is CASTNPGGSYEQYF.

Of note for this clone: At one end the junction does not follow the germline gene, possibly because of a read error. The chain uses TRBV2 and TRBJ1-1, with 9 positions matching TRBD1. There are 13 residues in the CDR3. Per the germline V gene, CDR1 is SNHLY and CDR2 is FYNNEI. CDR3 nucleotide sequence: TGTGCCAGCAGTTCAGACAGGGGGGCTGAAACTTTCTTT. This sequence encodes CASSSDRGAETFF.

The table lists this clone with a few counts. This chain links TRBV30 with TRBJ1-1; D unresolved. V was trimmed by 0 bases and J by 4 bases, leaving 12 bases between them. The CDR3 covers 14 residues. Germline CDR1 reads GTSNPN; CDR2 reads SVGIG (reference sequence). In nucleotides, the CDR3 is TGTGCCTGGAGTGTATCGGTGTTGACCACTGAAGCTTTCTTT. This encodes CAWSVSVLTTEAFF.

The V and J genes are TRBV5-1 and TRBJ1-2; TRBD1 agrees at 9 bases. Germline CDR1 and CDR2: SGHRS and YFSETQ. The CDR3 runs to 17 residues. V was pared by 4 bases and J by 4 bases, with 14 bases of the junction left unmatched. The chain's CDR3 is CASSPRTGAMVGYGYTF. The CDR3 DNA reads TGCGCCAGCAGCCCGAGGACAGGGGCCATGGTTGGCTATGGCTACACCTTC. Variable domain in full (rest from reference TRBV5-1 and TRBJ1-2): KAGVTQTPRYLIKTRGQQVTLSCSPISGHRSVSWYQQTPGQGLQFLFEYFSETQRNKGNFPGRFSGRQFSNSRSEMNVSTLELGDSALYLCASSPRTGAMVGYGYTFGSGTRLTVV.